This T cell receptor (beta chain) emerged from a study of esophageal squamous cell carcinoma under preoperative chemotherapy. A single record per CDR3 protein comes from TCRdb applying MiXCR to the PCR reads. The table has some 32,000 distinct CDR3 sequences, approximately 51% seen once. V was cut by 7 bases and J by 5 bases, with 19 bases left in between. The CDR3 is 15 amino acids. Time point noted: after preoperative PTX-NDP chemotherapy. The sequence derives from a human donor with esophageal squamous cell carcinoma. The donor label of this sample is uncertain. The J gene is TRBJ2-3, the V gene TRBV12-3 or TRBV12-4; D tentatively fits TRBD1 or TRBD2 (7 bases each). The sample here was taken from a patient given preoperative chemotherapy. Written as DNA, the CDR3 is TGTGCCAGCACCCGCAGGGGGGGAGTCCAAGATACGCAGTATTTT. Its translation: CASTRRGGVQDTQYF.